This entry features one T cell receptor (beta chain) sequence. No antigen is known for it. This entry is derived from a study of cytomegalovirus exposure and HLA in healthy donors. In nominal health when sampled, donors likely had unrecorded immune exposures nonetheless. Whole-study results and caveats: By HLA locus, TCR association rates varied in a later analysis, with DRB1 showing the most and HLA-C the fewest.

Vbeta (60) and Jbeta (13) primers were used in the PCR. Profiling relied on immunoSEQ multiplex PCR, and the TCRdb table lists in-frame clones only, not all of them. This sample has under 130,000 clones, with about 83% found just once. Germline CDR1 reads SEHNR; CDR2 reads FQNEAQ (reference sequence). CDR3 length: 13 residues. The V end was cut by 3 bases, the J end by 6 bases, with 10 bases between. This receptor was identified in a man aged 18-30 years in good health and CMV-seronegative. The source material was PBMCs. The chain uses TRBV7-9 and TRBJ2-3; D possibly corresponds to TRBD2 (5 bases). This CDR3 is CASSLGEGDTQYF. CDR3 DNA sequence: TGTGCCAGCAGCTTGGGAGAAGGTGATACGCAGTATTTT.